This passage covers 24 T cell receptor beta chains from one sample sequenced in a study of T-cell memory formation after mild COVID-19. Via MiXCR, TCRdb re-called the 5' RACE reads, giving one row per CDR3 protein. The sample holds 560,000 or so distinct CDR3 sequences, roughly 17% seen once. The specimen was PBMCs or a T cell subset sorted from them (not recorded which). Receptors originate from an adult woman who had mild COVID-19 (a few samples of this study predate the infection). Cell type and time point are not known.

The chain is built from TRBV29-1 and TRBJ2-5; 12 bases are shared with TRBD2. Unmatched junction bases numbered 3, after V lost 4 bases and J lost 0 bases. Germline loops: CDR1 SQVTM, CDR2 ANQGSEA. This CDR3 is 15 amino acids long. CDR3 in DNA: TGCAGCGTTGCCGGGACTAGCGGGTACCAAGAGACCCAGTACTTC. Its translation: CSVAGTSGYQETQYF.

This clonotype was seen a single time. The rearrangement links TRBV6-5 to TRBJ1-3; TRBD1 aligns across 11 bases. The CDR3 has 16 residues. Germline loops: CDR1 MNHEY, CDR2 SVGAGI. The ends lost 0 bases at V and 3 bases at J; junction bases unmatched: 1. The CDR3 nucleotides are TGTGCCAGCAGTTACTCCGGGACAGGGGGTGGAAACACCATATATTTT. Translated, it gives CASSYSGTGGGNTIYF.

This clonotype was observed many times. The chain combines TRBV5-4 with TRBJ2-1; TRBD1 is a possible D gene (5 bases). This CDR3 is 14 amino acids long. Deletions cut 7 bases from V and 2 bases from J, with 13 bases between. Germline CDR1 and CDR2: SGHNT and YYREEE (reference sequence). For the CDR3, the DNA is TGTGCCAGCTTAAAACAGGAGACCTACAATGAGCAGTTCTTC. This codes for CASLKQETYNEQFF.

This clonotype was recorded at least ten times. The rearrangement joins TRBV7-9 to TRBJ2-5, with TRBD1 as a possible D gene (5 bases). This CDR3 comprises 14 residues. The germline gives CDR1 SEHNR, CDR2 FQNEAQ (reference sequence). V was pared by 6 bases and J by 1 base, with 12 bases between. DNA of the CDR3: TGTGCCAGCAGTCCTAAAAGGGGCCAAGAGACCCAGTACTTC. This gives the protein CASSPKRGQETQYF. The full variable domain, in which reference TRBV7-9 and TRBJ2-5 provide the parts outside the CDR3, is DTGVSQNPRHKITKRGQNVTFRCDPISEHNRLYWYRQTLGQGPEFLTYFQNEAQLEKSRLLSDRFSAERPKGSFSTLEIQRTEQGDSAMYLCASSPKRGQETQYFGPGTRLLVL.

The gene calls are TRBV4-3 and TRBJ1-5, with no clear D. V was cut by 1 base and J by 5 bases, with 6 bases left in between. The CDR3 spans 13 residues. The germline V gene encodes CDR1 LGHNA and CDR2 YSLEER. The CDR3 coding sequence is TGCGCCAGCAGCCAAGGGCCCTATCAGCCCCAGCATTTT. The encoded protein is CASSQGPYQPQHF.

This clonotype came up a few times. V is TRBV19 and J is TRBJ2-1; tentatively, D is TRBD2 (5 bases). In germline, CDR1 is LNHDA, CDR2 SQIVND (reference sequence). The CDR3 loop spans 14 amino acids. V was trimmed by 3 bases and J by 6 bases, leaving 12 bases between them. The CDR3 protein is CASSIGLAANEQFF. CDR3 in DNA: TGTGCCAGTAGTATCGGGCTAGCAGCCAATGAGCAGTTCTTC.

The chain links TRBV3-1 to TRBJ2-2; D perhaps matches TRBD1 (6 bases). The ends were cut back, 6 bases at V and 4 bases at J, with 9 bases in the middle. The CDR3 covers 13 residues. The germline V gene encodes CDR1 LGHDT and CDR2 YNNKEL (reference sequence). As DNA, the CDR3 is TGTGCCAGCAGTCGACAGGCCACCGGGGAGCTGTTTTTT. Translation gives CASSRQATGELFF.

J is TRBJ2-3 and V is TRBV20-1; 11 bases are shared with TRBD1. This CDR3 is 15 amino acids long. The ends lost 4 bases at V and 1 base at J; junction bases unmatched: 4. Germline CDR1 reads DFQATT; CDR2 reads SNEGSKA (reference sequence). The CDR3 DNA reads TGCAGTGCTACGGACAGGGGGCAGGGCACAGATACGCAGTATTTT. Translating gives CSATDRGQGTDTQYF.

This chain uses TRBV29-1 with TRBJ2-5; D gene ambiguous. The CDR3 length is 14 residues. With 3 bases removed from V and 1 base from J, the gap between germline ends came to 12 bases. CDR1 is SQVTM and CDR2 is ANQGSEA in the germline V gene. The CDR3 here is CSVESWTAQETQYF. In DNA form, the CDR3 reads TGCAGCGTTGAGTCTTGGACGGCCCAAGAGACCCAGTACTTC.

This clonotype was counted a few times. The chain uses TRBV5-6 and TRBJ2-6, with 11 bases matching TRBD1. The V segment lost 3 bases and the J segment 3 bases; nucleotides outside the gene matches: 5. The germline V gene encodes CDR1 SGHDT and CDR2 YYEEEE. The CDR3 length is 17 residues. The CDR3 nucleotides read TGTGCCAGCAGCTCCCCGGACAGGGGGCTTGGGGCCAACGTCCTGACTTTC. It is translated as CASSSPDRGLGANVLTF.

This clonotype was seen repeatedly, ten times or more. The rearrangement uses TRBV27 and TRBJ2-1; 7 bases match TRBD2. CDR1 and CDR2 from the germline V gene are MNHEY and SMNVEV (reference sequence). This CDR3 is built from 16 residues. V shed 0 bases, J shed 1 base, and the junction held 3 bases outside the gene matches. CDR3 amino acids: CASSLSWGGSYNEQFF. For the CDR3, the DNA is TGTGCCAGCAGTTTATCGTGGGGGGGGTCCTACAATGAGCAGTTCTTC.

This chain uses TRBV29-1 with TRBJ1-2; the D gene is possibly TRBD1 (5 bases). V gave up 6 bases and J gave up 6 bases, with 17 bases separating them. The CDR3 sequence is 13 residues long. The germline V gene has CDR1 SQVTM and CDR2 ANQGSEA. CDR3 residues: CSVRDGGVDGYTF. The CDR3 nucleotides read TGCAGCGTCCGGGACGGAGGAGTGGATGGCTACACCTTC.

The chain links TRBV18 to TRBJ2-7; D is ambiguous. Trimming removed 1 base at V and 4 bases at J, with 8 bases between. This CDR3 comprises 13 residues. Germline CDR1 and CDR2: KGHSH and LQKENI. The CDR3 DNA reads as TGTGCCAGCTCACCACAGGACCCTTACGAGCAGTACTTC. It translates to CASSPQDPYEQYF. Full variable domain (remainder filled in from reference TRBV18 and TRBJ2-7): NAGVMQNPRHLVRRRGQEARLRCSPMKGHSHVYWYRQLPEEGLKFMVYLQKENIIDESGMPKERFSAEFPKEGPSILRIQQVVRGDSAAYFCASSPQDPYEQYFGPGTRLTVT.

The J gene is TRBJ2-3, the V gene TRBV6-2 or TRBV6-3; D is ambiguous. CDR1 and CDR2 from the germline V gene are MNHEY and SVGEGT. This CDR3 contains 14 residues. With 9 bases removed from V and 6 bases from J, the gap between germline ends came to 19 bases. The CDR3 DNA is TGTGCCAGTCGTCGATTCCGCGGAGTGGATACGCAGTATTTT. This codes for CASRRFRGVDTQYF.

This clonotype was detected only a few times. The rearrangement uses TRBV15 and TRBJ1-1, with D possibly TRBD1 on 6 matching bases. This CDR3 has 16 residues. V was trimmed by 0 bases and J by 6 bases, leaving 17 bases between them. The germline gives CDR1 LNHNV, CDR2 YYDKDF (reference sequence). CDR3 residues: CATSRDRGASAAEAFF. CDR3 in DNA: TGTGCCACCAGCAGAGATCGGGGGGCAAGTGCGGCTGAAGCTTTCTTT.

The genes are TRBV2 and TRBJ2-7; tentative D call: TRBD2 (6 bases). The CDR3 is made up of 14 amino acids. V lost 2 bases and J lost 3, with 11 bases in between. Germline V CDR1 and CDR2: SNHLY, FYNNEI. CDR3 nucleotide sequence: TGTGCCAGCAGTGAATCCGGGACTTTCTACGAGCAGTACTTC. It yields the protein CASSESGTFYEQYF.

This clonotype was counted many times. The chain recombines TRBV20-1 with TRBJ2-7; tentatively, D is TRBD2 (5 bases). CDR1 is DFQATT and CDR2 is SNEGSKA in the germline V gene (reference sequence). Trimming took 5 bases from V and 5 from J, leaving 19 bases between them. The CDR3 extends over 14 amino acids. The CDR3 DNA reads TGCAGTGCTTCCCTCCCGGGATCCTTAAACGAGCAGTACTTC. This codes for CSASLPGSLNEQYF.

The chain carries TRBV4-2 and TRBJ2-4, with no clear D. The germline V gene encodes CDR1 LGHNA and CDR2 YNFKEQ. The CDR3 totals 15 residues. Trimming shortened V by 1 base and J by 0 bases, and 7 bases separated the two germline ends. The CDR3 loop is CASSQADLAKNIQYF. The DNA of the CDR3 is TGTGCCAGCAGCCAAGCGGATTTAGCCAAAAACATTCAGTACTTC.

This clonotype occurred a few times. The chain couples TRBV30 to TRBJ1-1, with D possibly being TRBD1 (5 bases). V was cut by 3 bases and J by 5 bases, with 13 bases left in between. The CDR3 totals 13 residues. Per the germline V gene, CDR1 is GTSNPN and CDR2 is SVGIG (reference sequence). The chain's CDR3 is CAWSKGLGTEAFF. The CDR3 bases are TGTGCCTGGAGCAAGGGACTGGGGACTGAAGCTTTCTTT.

There are a few counts of this clonotype. J is TRBJ2-1 and V is TRBV21-1; no DNA check was done on the table's D call, TRBD2. TRBV21-1 is marked as a pseudogene. The CDR3 is 17 residues long. The CDR3: CASSTRLAGVPIDEQFF. CDR3 in DNA: TGTGCCAGCAGCACCAGACTAGCGGGAGTCCCAATTGATGAGCAGTTCTTC.

The chain employs TRBV9 and TRBJ2-7; 7 nucleotides line up with TRBD1. The CDR3 loop spans 14 amino acids. Germline V CDR1 and CDR2: SGDLS, YYNGEE. V was pared by 4 bases and J by 3 bases, with 7 bases of the junction left unmatched. CDR3 residues: CASSPRDSLYEQYF. CDR3 nucleotide sequence: TGTGCCAGCAGCCCCAGGGACAGCCTCTACGAGCAGTACTTC.

This clonotype appeared a few times. The chain links TRBV20-1 to TRBJ2-3, with TRBD2 matching 11 bases. Looked up from germline, CDR1 is DFQATT and CDR2 is SNEGSKA (reference sequence). J gave up 4 bases and V 3 bases, and 9 bases lay outside the gene matches. This CDR3 is 16 amino acids long. CDR3 sequence (DNA): TGCAGTGCTAGGCTTCCTAGCGGGGGGCGGGCAGATACGCAGTATTTT. Protein sequence: CSARLPSGGRADTQYF.

The rearrangement joins TRBV6-5 to TRBJ1-2; D is perhaps TRBD1 (5 bases). The CDR3 loop spans 13 amino acids. Trimming stripped 6 bases from V and 7 bases from J, with 15 bases between. Per the germline V gene, CDR1 is MNHEY and CDR2 is SVGAGI. CDR3 in amino acids: CASRAGGTAGYTF. CDR3 nucleotides: TGTGCCAGCAGGGCCGGTGGGACCGCTGGCTACACCTTC.

The chain employs TRBV19 and TRBJ1-1; the D gene is possibly TRBD1 (6 bases). Germline V gene data show CDR1 as LNHDA and CDR2 as SQIVND (reference sequence). CDR3 length: 14 residues. V shed 6 bases and J shed 4 bases, with 15 bases lying between them. The CDR3 loop is CASRTQGPITEAFF. Here the CDR3 DNA reads TGTGCCAGTAGAACTCAGGGGCCGATCACTGAAGCTTTCTTT.